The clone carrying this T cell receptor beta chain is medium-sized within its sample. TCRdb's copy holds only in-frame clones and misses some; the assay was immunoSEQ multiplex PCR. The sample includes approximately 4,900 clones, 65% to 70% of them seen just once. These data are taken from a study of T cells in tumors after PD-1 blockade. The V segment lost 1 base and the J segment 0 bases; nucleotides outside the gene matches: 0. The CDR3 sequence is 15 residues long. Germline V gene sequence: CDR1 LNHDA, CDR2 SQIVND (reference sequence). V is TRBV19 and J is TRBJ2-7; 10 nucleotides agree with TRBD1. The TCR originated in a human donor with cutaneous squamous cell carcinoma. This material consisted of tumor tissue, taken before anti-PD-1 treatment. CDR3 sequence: CASSIGTGGSYEQYF. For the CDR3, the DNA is TGTGCCAGTAGTATAGGGACAGGGGGCTCCTACGAGCAGTACTTC.